Reported below is one T cell receptor (beta chain). Germline CDR1 MNHGY, CDR2 SAAAGT. This CDR3 has 13 amino acids. The trim removed 4 bases at V and 4 bases at J, leaving 3 bases unmatched. This sample is drawn from a study of low-dose radiotherapy and immunotherapy resistance in tumors. Time point described: after trial treatment. Treatment defined: LDRT plus nivolumab, ipilimumab, low-dose cyclophosphamide and aspirin (RACIN trial). Primers used for first-strand cDNA, a TRAV- and TRBV-specific set, covered both alpha and beta chains. The PCR that amplified TCRs ran for around 20 cycles, relying on a constant-region primer and a V-primer adapter. MiXCR, applied by TCRdb to the reads, yields one record per CDR3 protein. Among more than 90,000 distinct CDR3 sequences, around 20% were seen once, and the ten largest hold roughly 4.3%.

The V and J genes are TRBV6-8 and TRBJ1-1; 7 nucleotides align to TRBD1. This sequence was found in a male donor with prostate cancer. Sequencing used PBMCs, obtained after low-dose radiotherapy plus immunotherapy. The chain's CDR3 is CASSFRQGTEAFF. CDR3 nucleotides: TGTGCCAGCAGTTTTCGACAGGGCACTGAAGCTTTCTTT.